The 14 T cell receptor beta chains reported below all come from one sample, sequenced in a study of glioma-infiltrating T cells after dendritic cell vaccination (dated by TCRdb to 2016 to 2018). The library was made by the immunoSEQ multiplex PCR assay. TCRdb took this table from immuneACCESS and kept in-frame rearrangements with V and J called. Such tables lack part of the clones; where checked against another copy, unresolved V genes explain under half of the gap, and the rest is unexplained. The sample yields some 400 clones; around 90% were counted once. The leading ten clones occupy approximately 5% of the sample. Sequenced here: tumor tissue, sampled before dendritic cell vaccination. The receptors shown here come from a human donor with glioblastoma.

The CDR3, as DNA: TGTGCCTGGAGTGAGGGAGCCAATCAGCCCCAGCATTTT. Protein: CAWSEGANQPQHF. This chain joins TRBV30 and TRBJ1-5; no definite D call. From germline, CDR1 is GTSNPN and CDR2 SVGIG (reference sequence). Trimming left V 1 base short and J 3 bases short, with 7 bases between. CDR3 length equals 13 residues.

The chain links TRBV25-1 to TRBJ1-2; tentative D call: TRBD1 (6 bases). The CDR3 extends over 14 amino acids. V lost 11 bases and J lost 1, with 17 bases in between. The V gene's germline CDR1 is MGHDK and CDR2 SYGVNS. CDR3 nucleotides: TGTGCCGCCGTGGCGGCAGGGGATAACTATGGCTACACCTTC. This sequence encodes CAAVAAGDNYGYTF.

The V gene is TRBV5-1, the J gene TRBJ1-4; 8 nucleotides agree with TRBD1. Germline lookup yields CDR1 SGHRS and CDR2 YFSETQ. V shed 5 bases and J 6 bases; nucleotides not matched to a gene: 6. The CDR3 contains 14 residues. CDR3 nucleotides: TGCGCCAGCAGTTCAGCAGGGGGCTATGAAAAACTGTTTTTT. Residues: CASSSAGGYEKLFF. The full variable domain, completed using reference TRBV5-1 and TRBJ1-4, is KAGVTQTPRYLIKTRGQQVTLSCSPISGHRSVSWYQQTPGQGLQFLFEYFSETQRNKGNFPGRFSGRQFSNSRSEMNVSTLELGDSALYLCASSSAGGYEKLFFGSGTQLSVL.

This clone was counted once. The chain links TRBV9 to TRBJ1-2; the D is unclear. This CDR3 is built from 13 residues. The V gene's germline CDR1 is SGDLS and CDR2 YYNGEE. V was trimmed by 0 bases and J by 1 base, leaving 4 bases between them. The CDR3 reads CASSVGSNYGYTF. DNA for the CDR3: TGTGCCAGCAGCGTAGGCAGTAACTATGGCTACACCTTC.

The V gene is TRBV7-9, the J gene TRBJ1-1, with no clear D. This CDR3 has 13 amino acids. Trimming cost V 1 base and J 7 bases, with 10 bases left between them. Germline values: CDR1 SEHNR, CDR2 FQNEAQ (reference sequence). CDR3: CASSLETYYEAFF. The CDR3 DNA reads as TGTGCCAGCAGCTTAGAGACTTATTATGAAGCTTTCTTT.

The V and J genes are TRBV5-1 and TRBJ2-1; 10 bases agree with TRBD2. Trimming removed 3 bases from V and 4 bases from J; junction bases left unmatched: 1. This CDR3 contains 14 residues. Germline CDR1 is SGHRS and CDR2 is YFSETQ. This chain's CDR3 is CASSSAGGYNEQFF. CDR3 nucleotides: TGCGCCAGCAGCTCAGCGGGAGGGTACAATGAGCAGTTCTTC.

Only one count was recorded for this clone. The CDR3 sequence: CASSYDRLNEKLFF. CDR3 nucleotides: TGTGCCAGCAGTTATGACAGGCTTAATGAAAAACTGTTTTTT. This rearrangement joins TRBV27 to TRBJ1-4; D is possibly TRBD1 (6 bases). Trimming removed 4 bases from V and 4 bases from J, with 10 bases in between. This CDR3 contains 14 residues. Per germline, CDR1 MNHEY and CDR2 SMNVEV (reference sequence).

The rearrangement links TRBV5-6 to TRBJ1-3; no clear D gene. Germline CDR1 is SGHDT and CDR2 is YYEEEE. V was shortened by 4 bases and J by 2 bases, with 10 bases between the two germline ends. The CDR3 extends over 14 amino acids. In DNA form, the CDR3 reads TGTGCCAGCAGCCCGACATTGACTGGAAACACCATATATTTT. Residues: CASSPTLTGNTIYF.

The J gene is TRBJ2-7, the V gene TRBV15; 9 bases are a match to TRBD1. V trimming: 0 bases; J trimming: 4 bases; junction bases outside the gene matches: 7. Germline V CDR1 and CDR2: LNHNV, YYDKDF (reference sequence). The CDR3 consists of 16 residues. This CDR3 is CATSRDEQGAVYEQYF. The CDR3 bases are TGTGCCACCAGCAGAGATGAACAGGGGGCGGTTTACGAGCAGTACTTC.

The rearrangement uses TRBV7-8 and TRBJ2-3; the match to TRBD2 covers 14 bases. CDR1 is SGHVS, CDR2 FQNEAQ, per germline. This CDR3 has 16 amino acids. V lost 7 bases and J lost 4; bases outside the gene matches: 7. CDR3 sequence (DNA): TGTGCCAGCACACGGACTAGCGGGAGGAGGTCAGATACGCAGTATTTT. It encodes CASTRTSGRRSDTQYF.

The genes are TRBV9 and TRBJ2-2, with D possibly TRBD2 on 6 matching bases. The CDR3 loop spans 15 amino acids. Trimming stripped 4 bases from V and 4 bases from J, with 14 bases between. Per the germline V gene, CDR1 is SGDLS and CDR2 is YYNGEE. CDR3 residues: CASSPGEMGTGELFF. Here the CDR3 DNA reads TGTGCCAGCAGCCCGGGAGAAATGGGCACCGGGGAGCTGTTTTTT.

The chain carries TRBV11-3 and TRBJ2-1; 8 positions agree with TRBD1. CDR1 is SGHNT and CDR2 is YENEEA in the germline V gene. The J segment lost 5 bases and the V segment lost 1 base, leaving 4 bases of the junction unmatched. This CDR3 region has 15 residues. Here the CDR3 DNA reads TGTGCCAGCAGCTTAGGGGCAGGGGGCCACAATGAGCAGTTCTTC. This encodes CASSLGAGGHNEQFF.

This CDR3 reads CASSFPSGGGDTQYF. CDR3 in DNA: TGTGCCAGCAGCTTCCCTAGCGGAGGGGGAGATACGCAGTATTTT. The J gene is TRBJ2-3, the V gene TRBV7-6, with D maybe TRBD2 (7 bases). Trimming removed 3 bases from V and 5 bases from J, with 15 bases in between. The CDR3 runs 15 residues. Germline assignment: CDR1 SGHVS and CDR2 FNYEAQ.

CDR3 DNA sequence: TGTGCCAGCAGCCCCCCGCCTGCGTTGGCGGTCAATGGCTACACCTTC. Its protein is CASSPPPALAVNGYTF. This sequence joins TRBV13 and TRBJ1-2; D is unresolved. V was clipped by 5 bases and J by 6 bases, with 22 bases between them. The CDR3 runs to 16 residues. Germline loops: CDR1 PRHDT, CDR2 FYEKMQ (reference sequence). The whole variable domain, remainder taken from reference TRBV13 and TRBJ1-2, is AAGVIQSPRHLIKEKRETATLKCYPIPRHDTVYWYQQGPGQDPQFLISFYEKMQSDKGSIPDRFSAQQFSDYHSELNMSSLELGDSALYFCASSPPPALAVNGYTFGSGTRLTVV.